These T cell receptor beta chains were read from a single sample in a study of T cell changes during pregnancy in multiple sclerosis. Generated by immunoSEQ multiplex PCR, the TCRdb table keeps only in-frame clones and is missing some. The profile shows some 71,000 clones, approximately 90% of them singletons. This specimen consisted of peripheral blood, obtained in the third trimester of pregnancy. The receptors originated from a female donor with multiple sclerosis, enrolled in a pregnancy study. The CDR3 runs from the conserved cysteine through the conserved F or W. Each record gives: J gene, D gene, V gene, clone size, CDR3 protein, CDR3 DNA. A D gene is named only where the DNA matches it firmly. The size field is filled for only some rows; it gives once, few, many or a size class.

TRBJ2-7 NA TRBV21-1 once CASSNQTTGSGDEQYF TGTGCCAGCAGCAATCAGACTACAGGGTCCGGAGACGAGCAGTACTTC
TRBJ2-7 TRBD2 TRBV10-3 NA CAISELAGGTYEQYF TGTGCCATCAGTGAGCTAGCGGGGGGAACCTACGAGCAGTACTTC
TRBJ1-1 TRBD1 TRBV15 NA CATSREGQGHMNTEAFF TGTGCCACCAGCAGAGAGGGACAGGGCCATATGAACACTGAAGCTTTCTTT
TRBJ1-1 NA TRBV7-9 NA CASSSPGRSTEAFF TGTGCCAGCAGCTCCCCAGGGCGGAGCACTGAAGCTTTCTTT
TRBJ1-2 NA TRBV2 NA CASSPQPAGEVYGYTF TGTGCCAGCAGTCCCCAACCAGCGGGGGAGGTCTATGGCTACACCTTC
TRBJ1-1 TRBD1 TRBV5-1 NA CASSLGTGADTEAFF TGCGCCAGCAGCCTCGGGACAGGGGCGGACACTGAAGCTTTCTTT
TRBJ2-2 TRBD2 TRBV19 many CASDARWGGVTGELFF TGTGCCAGCGATGCGAGGTGGGGGGGGGTCACCGGGGAGCTGTTTTTT
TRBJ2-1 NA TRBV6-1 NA CASIESGYKNNEQFF TGTGCCAGCATCGAGAGCGGATACAAGAACAATGAGCAGTTCTTC
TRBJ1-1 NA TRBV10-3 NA CAINNLGAGGTEAFF TGTGCCATCAATAATTTAGGGGCGGGAGGGACTGAAGCTTTCTTT
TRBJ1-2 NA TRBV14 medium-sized CASSQGQNYGYTF TGTGCCAGCAGCCAAGGACAGAACTATGGCTACACCTTC
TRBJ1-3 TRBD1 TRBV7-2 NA CASSLRGGGGNTIYF TGTGCCAGCAGCCTCAGAGGGGGCGGTGGAAACACCATATATTTT
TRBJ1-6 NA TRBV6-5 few CASMGRAPSPLHF TGTGCCAGCATGGGCAGGGCCCCCTCACCCCTCCACTTT
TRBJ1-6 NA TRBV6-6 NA CASAGFKNSPLHF TGTGCCAGTGCAGGGTTTAAGAATTCACCCCTCCACTTT
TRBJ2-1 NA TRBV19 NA CASSMRGLHNEQFF TGTGCCAGTAGTATGCGGGGCCTCCACAATGAGCAGTTCTTC
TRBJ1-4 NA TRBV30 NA CACLTGLAKLFF TGTGCCTGCCTGACGGGACTAGCGAAACTGTTTTTT
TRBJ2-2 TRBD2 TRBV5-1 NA CASSPGGTGELFF TGCGCCAGCAGCCCGGGGGGAACCGGGGAGCTGTTTTTT
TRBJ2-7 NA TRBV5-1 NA CASSILGLSLGDEQYF TGCGCCAGCAGCATACTGGGACTTTCATTGGGCGACGAGCAGTACTTC
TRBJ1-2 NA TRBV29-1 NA CSVEDRFKGDVHGYTF TGCAGCGTTGAAGATCGATTTAAGGGAGACGTTCATGGCTACACCTTC
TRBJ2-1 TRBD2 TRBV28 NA CASSRGGSYNEQFF TGTGCCAGCAGTCGGGGGGGATCCTACAATGAGCAGTTCTTC
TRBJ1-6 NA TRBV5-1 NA CASRIGGGADNSPLHF TGCGCCAGCAGGATCGGCGGGGGGGCGGATAATTCACCCCTCCACTTT
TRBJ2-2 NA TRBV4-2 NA CASSQDPSPGELFF TGTGCCAGCAGCCAAGATCCTTCCCCCGGGGAGCTGTTTTTT
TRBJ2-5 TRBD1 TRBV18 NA CASSRQGMEETQYF TGTGCCAGCTCACGACAGGGGATGGAAGAGACCCAGTACTTC
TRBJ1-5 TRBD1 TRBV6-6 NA CASSSDRGNQPQHF TGTGCCAGCAGTTCAGACAGGGGTAATCAGCCCCAGCATTTT
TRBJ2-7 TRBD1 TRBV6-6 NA CASSFPDRSYEQYF TGTGCCAGCAGTTTCCCGGACAGGAGTTACGAGCAGTACTTC
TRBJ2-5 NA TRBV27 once CASSLDPGLETQYF TGTGCCAGCAGTTTAGATCCAGGGTTGGAGACCCAGTACTTC
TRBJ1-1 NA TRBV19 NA CASSRPSGIGRNTEAFF TGTGCCAGTAGTAGACCCTCAGGGATTGGAAGGAACACTGAAGCTTTCTTT
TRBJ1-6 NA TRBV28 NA CASSLLRGLISPLHF TGTGCCAGCAGTTTATTACGGGGACTGATTTCACCCCTCCACTTT
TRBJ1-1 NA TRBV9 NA CASSVGLWGGLMNTEAFF TGTGCCAGCAGCGTGGGGCTATGGGGCGGCCTCATGAACACTGAAGCTTTCTTT
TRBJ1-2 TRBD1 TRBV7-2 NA CASSPRTGIYGYTF TGTGCCAGCAGCCCCCGGACAGGGATCTATGGCTACACCTTC
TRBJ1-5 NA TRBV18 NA CASSLDSDQPQHF TGTGCCAGCTCGCTAGACTCGGATCAGCCCCAGCATTTT
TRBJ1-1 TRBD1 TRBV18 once CASSPPGQREAFF TGTGCCAGCTCACCGCCGGGACAGAGAGAAGCTTTCTTT
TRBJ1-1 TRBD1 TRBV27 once CASSYYRDSTEAFF TGTGCCAGCAGTTACTACCGGGACAGTACTGAAGCTTTCTTT
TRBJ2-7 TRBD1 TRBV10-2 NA CASSRGQGYEQYF TGCGCCAGCAGTCGGGGACAGGGCTACGAGCAGTACTTC
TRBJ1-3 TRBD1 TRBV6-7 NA CASSYTTGLKVNTIYF TGTGCCAGCAGTTACACGACAGGGTTAAAGGTAAACACCATATATTTT
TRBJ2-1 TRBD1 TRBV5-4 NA CASSYEGQRPYNEQFF TGTGCCAGCAGCTACGAGGGACAGAGACCGTACAATGAGCAGTTCTTC
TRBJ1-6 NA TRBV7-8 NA CASSLRENSPLHF TGTGCCAGCAGCCTCCGGGAGAATTCACCCCTCCACTTT
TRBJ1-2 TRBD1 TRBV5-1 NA CASSWTGGGYTF TGCGCCAGCAGCTGGACAGGGGGCGGCTACACCTTC
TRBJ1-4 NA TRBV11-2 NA CASSFLSGGPISEKLFF TGTGCCAGCAGCTTTTTATCGGGGGGACCTATATCTGAAAAACTGTTTTTT
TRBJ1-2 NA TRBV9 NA CASSEPERGGRGYTF TGTGCCAGCAGCGAGCCCGAGCGGGGGGGTAGGGGCTACACCTTC
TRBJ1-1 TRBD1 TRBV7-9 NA CASSSGQGRPGEAFF TGTGCCAGCAGTTCTGGACAGGGGCGCCCGGGTGAAGCTTTCTTT